A single T cell receptor (beta chain) is shown here with its context. Germline V gene sequence: CDR1 SGDLS, CDR2 YYNGEE. V was trimmed by 3 bases and J by 6 bases, leaving 14 bases between them. The CDR3 totals 14 residues. Profiling relied on immunoSEQ multiplex PCR, and the TCRdb table lists in-frame clones only, not all of them. This sample has about a million clones, with approximately 80% found just once. The entry originates in a study of shared clonotypes between healthy human individuals. The chain employs TRBV9 and TRBJ2-3, with D perhaps matching TRBD1 (7 bases). The receptor was derived from a man aged 18-30 years in good health. Some clones in this sample may be carry-over from other donors' samples. The sequencing input was memory CD4+ T cells from PBMCs. The subset: CD45RA-negative fraction. CDR3 DNA sequence: TGTGCCAGCAGCGAAATATCAGGGGGGGATACGCAGTATTTT. It yields the protein CASSEISGGDTQYF. Full variable domain (missing parts from reference TRBV9 and TRBJ2-3): DSGVTQTPKHLITATGQRVTLRCSPRSGDLSVYWYQQSLDQGLQFLIQYYNGEERAKGNILERFSAQQFPDLHSELNLSSLELGDSALYFCASSEISGGDTQYFGPGTRLTVL.